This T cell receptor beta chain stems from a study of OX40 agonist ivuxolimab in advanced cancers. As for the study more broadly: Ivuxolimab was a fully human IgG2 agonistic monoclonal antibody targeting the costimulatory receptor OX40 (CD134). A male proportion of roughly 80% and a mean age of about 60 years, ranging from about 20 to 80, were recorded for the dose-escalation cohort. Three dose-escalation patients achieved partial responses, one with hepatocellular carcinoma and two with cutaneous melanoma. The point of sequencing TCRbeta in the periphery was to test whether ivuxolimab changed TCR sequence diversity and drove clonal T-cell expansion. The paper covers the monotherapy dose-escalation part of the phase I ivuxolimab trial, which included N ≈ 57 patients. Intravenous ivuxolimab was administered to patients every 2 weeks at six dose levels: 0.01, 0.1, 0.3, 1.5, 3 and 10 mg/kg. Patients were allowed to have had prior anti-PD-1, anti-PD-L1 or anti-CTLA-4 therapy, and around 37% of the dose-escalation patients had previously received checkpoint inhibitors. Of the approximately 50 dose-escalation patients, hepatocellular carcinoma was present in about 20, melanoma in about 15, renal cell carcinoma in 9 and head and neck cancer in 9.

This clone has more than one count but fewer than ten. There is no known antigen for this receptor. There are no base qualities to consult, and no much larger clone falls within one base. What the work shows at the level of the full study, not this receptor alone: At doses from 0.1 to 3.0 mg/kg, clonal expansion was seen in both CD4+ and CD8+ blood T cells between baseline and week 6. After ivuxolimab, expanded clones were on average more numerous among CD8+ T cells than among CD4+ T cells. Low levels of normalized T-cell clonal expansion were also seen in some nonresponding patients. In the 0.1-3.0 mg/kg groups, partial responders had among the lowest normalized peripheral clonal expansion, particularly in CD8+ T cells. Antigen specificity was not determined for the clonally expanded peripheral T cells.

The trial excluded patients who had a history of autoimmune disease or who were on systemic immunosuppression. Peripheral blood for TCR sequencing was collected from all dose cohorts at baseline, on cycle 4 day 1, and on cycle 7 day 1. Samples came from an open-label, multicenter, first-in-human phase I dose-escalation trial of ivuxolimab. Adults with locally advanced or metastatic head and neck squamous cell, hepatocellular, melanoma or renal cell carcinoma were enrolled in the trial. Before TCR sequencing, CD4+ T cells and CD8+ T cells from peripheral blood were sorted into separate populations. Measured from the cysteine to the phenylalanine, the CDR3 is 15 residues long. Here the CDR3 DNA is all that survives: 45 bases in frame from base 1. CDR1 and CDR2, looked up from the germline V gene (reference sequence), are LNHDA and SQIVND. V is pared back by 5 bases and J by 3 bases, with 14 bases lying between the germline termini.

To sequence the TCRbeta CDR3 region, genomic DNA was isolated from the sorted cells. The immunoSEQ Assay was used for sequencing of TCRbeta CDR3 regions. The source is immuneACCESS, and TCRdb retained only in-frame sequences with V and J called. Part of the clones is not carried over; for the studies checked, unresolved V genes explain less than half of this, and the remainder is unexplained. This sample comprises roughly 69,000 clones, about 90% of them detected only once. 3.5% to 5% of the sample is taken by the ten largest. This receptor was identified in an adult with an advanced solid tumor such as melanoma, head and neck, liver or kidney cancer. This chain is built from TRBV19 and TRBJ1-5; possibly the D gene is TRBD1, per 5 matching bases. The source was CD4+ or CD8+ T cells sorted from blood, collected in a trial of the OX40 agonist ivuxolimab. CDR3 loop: CASSPGGYNNQPQHF. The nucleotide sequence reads TGTGCCAGTAGTCCCGGGGGGTACAACAATCAGCCCCAGCATTTT.